This TCR beta chain was profiled in a study of cytomegalovirus exposure and HLA in healthy donors. Sequencing was performed with immunoSEQ multiplex PCR; in TCRdb, only in-frame clones are kept and a portion is missing. This table has roughly 45,000 clones, 92% appearing once. Broader study findings: CMV antigen specificity of a few CMV-associated chains was confirmed in vitro.

Details on this clone: What it recognizes is unknown.

The CDR3 is 11 residues long. Germline V CDR1 and CDR2: DFQATT, SNEGSKA (reference sequence). Trimming cost V 2 bases and J 8 bases, with 9 bases left between them. The source is a young man in good health and CMV-seronegative. The sequencing input was PBMCs. The rearrangement joins TRBV20-1 to TRBJ1-2; D not certain. The CDR3 sequence is CSARKEGGYTF. CDR3 nucleotide sequence: TGCAGTGCTAGAAAGGAGGGCGGCTACACCTTC.